Each of the 15 T cell receptor beta chains below was sequenced from the same sample in a study of PD-1 blockade in classical Hodgkin lymphoma (dated by TCRdb to the early 2020s). Reading the label with the study, this specimen's time point is: cycle 1 day 1 (C1D1), immediately before nivolumab initiation. All trial patients had relapsed after autologous stem cell transplantation, with cohorts A, B and C differing in prior brentuximab vedotin exposure. Library preparation used the immunoSEQ multiplex PCR assay. Imported from immuneACCESS, the table was reduced by TCRdb to in-frame sequences with V and J called. These copies leave out some clones; in studies compared against another copy, an unresolved V gene accounts for under half, and the cause of the remainder is not known. Recorded for this sample are some 96,000 clones; over 70% of them occurred a single time. The ten largest account for 10% to 15% of the sample.

The starting material was peripheral blood mononuclear cells (PBMCs), obtained at baseline. The receptors originated from a human donor with classical Hodgkin lymphoma.

The V gene is TRBV6-5, the J gene TRBJ2-1; D might be TRBD2 (6 bases). V gave up 2 bases and J gave up 7 bases, with 15 bases separating them. This CDR3 spans 15 amino acids. Germline CDR1 and CDR2: MNHEY and SVGAGI. CDR3 region: CASSYRGPGGNEQFF. In DNA form, the CDR3 reads TGTGCCAGCAGTTACCGGGGACCTGGGGGGAATGAGCAGTTCTTC.

The chain recombines TRBV10-3 with TRBJ2-7; 7 bases fit TRBD2. Germline V gene data show CDR1 as ENHRY and CDR2 as SYGVKD. The V gene end was trimmed by 2 bases and the J gene end by 2 bases; junction bases not matched to a gene: 6. CDR3 length: 15 residues. The CDR3 coding sequence is TGTGCCATCAGTGAGGGACCGGGAGGCGCCTACGAGCAGTACTTC. This encodes CAISEGPGGAYEQYF.

V is TRBV5-1 and J is TRBJ2-7; tentatively, D is TRBD2 (6 bases). V was trimmed by 2 bases and J by 0 bases, leaving 12 bases between them. CDR1 and CDR2 from the germline V gene are SGHRS and YFSETQ. The CDR3 length is 15 residues. CDR3 bases: TGCGCCAGCAGCTTTGGGACTCTGAGCTCCTACGAGCAGTACTTC. Translated: CASSFGTLSSYEQYF.

This clone was counted once. J is TRBJ2-3 and V is TRBV5-1; no firm D call. V was clipped by 3 bases and J by 2 bases, with 7 bases between them. The CDR3 is 13 amino acids. CDR1 and CDR2 (germline): SGHRS, YFSETQ. The DNA of the CDR3 is TGCGCCAGCAGCTCGGCTGACACAGATACGCAGTATTTT. The encoded protein is CASSSADTDTQYF.

This clone was picked up one time. The chain employs TRBV9 and TRBJ1-1; D might be TRBD1 (5 bases). Germline V CDR1 and CDR2: SGDLS, YYNGEE. This CDR3 spans 13 amino acids. Trimming took 3 bases from V and 2 from J, leaving 8 bases between them. CDR3 DNA: TGTGCCAGCAGCGCCGGACAAAACACTGAAGCTTTCTTT. Encoded protein: CASSAGQNTEAFF.

The V call is TRBV7-2, the J call TRBJ1-3; weak D call: TRBD1 (5 bases). Trimming removed 2 bases from V and 0 bases from J, with 11 bases in between. This CDR3 region has 16 residues. Germline values: CDR1 SGHTA, CDR2 FQGNSA. CDR3 protein: CASSLLGPLSGNTIYF. As DNA, the CDR3 is TGTGCCAGCAGCTTATTGGGACCCCTCTCTGGAAACACCATATATTTT.

The chain links TRBV29-1 to TRBJ2-7, with 7 bases that match TRBD2. CDR1 is SQVTM and CDR2 is ANQGSEA in the germline V gene. The J segment lost 0 bases and the V segment lost 7 bases, leaving 6 bases of the junction unmatched. CDR3 length equals 13 residues. The CDR3 coding sequence is TGCAGCGCCGGGGGAGGGAACTCCTACGAGCAGTACTTC. Its translation is CSAGGGNSYEQYF.

This clone appeared a single time. The CDR3 loop is CASSGEAKLEFF. DNA of the CDR3: TGTGCCAGCAGTGGGGAAGCCAAGTTGGAGTTCTTC. The chain joins TRBV2 to TRBJ2-1; D unresolved. CDR3 length: 12 residues. Germline values: CDR1 SNHLY, CDR2 FYNNEI. V lost 4 bases and J lost 14, with 15 bases in between.

The chain couples TRBV19 to TRBJ2-3, with 7 nucleotides matching TRBD1. The CDR3 has 14 amino acids. Germline trimming cut 8 bases from V and 3 bases from J; bases unmatched to any gene: 8. In germline, CDR1 is LNHDA, CDR2 SQIVND (reference sequence). Written as DNA, the CDR3 is TGTGCCAGTGCGACAGGGCTCTTAACAGATACGCAGTATTTT. As protein: CASATGLLTDTQYF.

CDR3 residues: CASSLRSGWRDQPQHF. CDR3 nucleotides: TGTGCCAGCAGTTTACGGTCCGGGTGGAGGGATCAGCCCCAGCATTTT. The rearrangement joins TRBV28 to TRBJ1-5; D not resolved. Trimming cost V 2 bases and J 5 bases, with 16 bases left between them. CDR1 MDHEN and CDR2 SYDVKM come from the germline V gene. The length of the CDR3 is 16 residues.

The rearrangement uses TRBV6-4 and TRBJ1-4, with D hard to call. The ends were cut back, 6 bases at V and 8 bases at J, with 13 bases in the middle. There are 13 residues in the CDR3. The germline V gene encodes CDR1 MRHNA and CDR2 SNTAGT. The CDR3 loop reads CASSKNGGEKLFF. In DNA, the CDR3 is TGTGCCAGCAGCAAAAACGGTGGCGAAAAACTGTTTTTT.

This chain uses TRBV27 with TRBJ1-1; tentatively, D is TRBD1 (5 bases). V was clipped by 5 bases and J by 7 bases, with 17 bases between them. Germline V gene lookup returns CDR1 MNHEY and CDR2 SMNVEV (reference sequence). The CDR3 totals 14 residues. The CDR3 region is CASSPPGADFEAFF. Here the CDR3 DNA reads TGTGCCAGCAGTCCTCCCGGGGCCGACTTTGAAGCTTTCTTT.

The chain uses TRBV6-1 and TRBJ2-1; the D gene is possibly TRBD2 (5 bases). The CDR3 runs 15 residues. Trimming left V 3 bases short and J 4 bases short, with 13 bases between. The V gene's germline CDR1 is MNHNS and CDR2 SASEGT. In DNA, the CDR3 is TGTGCCAGCAGTGAGGTGAGGGCCGGGTACAATGAGCAGTTCTTC. Protein product: CASSEVRAGYNEQFF.

This chain uses TRBV19 with TRBJ2-2, with TRBD1 matching over 8 bases. This CDR3 spans 14 amino acids. J gave up 6 bases and V 6 bases, and 6 bases lay outside the gene matches. Germline V gene sequence: CDR1 LNHDA, CDR2 SQIVND (reference sequence). The CDR3 region has the DNA TGTGCCAGTAGCCAGGGGGCGGTCCCCGGGGAGCTGTTTTTT. Translating gives CASSQGAVPGELFF.

The V and J genes are TRBV7-8 and TRBJ2-5; 7 nucleotides line up with TRBD1. Germline V gene lookup returns CDR1 SGHVS and CDR2 FQNEAQ. V lost 1 base, J lost 5 bases, and 7 bases stayed unmatched. This CDR3 comprises 15 residues. The DNA of the CDR3 is TGTGCCAGCAGCTTAGGACAGGGTAGTTGGGAGACCCAGTACTTC. Translating gives CASSLGQGSWETQYF. The whole variable domain, filled in from reference TRBV7-8 and TRBJ2-5, reads GAGVSQSPRYKVAKRGQDVALRCDPISGHVSLFWYQQALGQGPEFLTYFQNEAQLDKSGLPSDRFFAERPEGSVSTLKIQRTQQEDSAVYLCASSLGQGSWETQYFGPGTRLLVL.